The clone carrying this T cell receptor beta chain was counted at least ten times. MiXCR, run by TCRdb on the 5' RACE reads, gives a single entry per CDR3 protein. The table includes approximately 60,000 distinct CDR3 sequences, roughly 22% detected once. The material sequenced was memory CD4+ T cells sorted from a lymph node. Stated subset: memory CD4+ T cells, CD4+CD45RO+CD25-. The sequence was collected from a female donor with breast cancer.

CDR3 region: CSAAQGSGNGSPLHF. The CDR3, as DNA: TGCAGTGCTGCACAGGGTTCGGGTAACGGTTCACCCCTCCACTTT. J is TRBJ1-6 and V is TRBV20-1, with D possibly TRBD1 on 6 matching bases. Per germline, CDR1 DFQATT and CDR2 SNEGSKA (reference sequence). Trimming took off 5 bases at V and 9 bases at J, with 20 bases between the two ends. The CDR3 has 15 residues.